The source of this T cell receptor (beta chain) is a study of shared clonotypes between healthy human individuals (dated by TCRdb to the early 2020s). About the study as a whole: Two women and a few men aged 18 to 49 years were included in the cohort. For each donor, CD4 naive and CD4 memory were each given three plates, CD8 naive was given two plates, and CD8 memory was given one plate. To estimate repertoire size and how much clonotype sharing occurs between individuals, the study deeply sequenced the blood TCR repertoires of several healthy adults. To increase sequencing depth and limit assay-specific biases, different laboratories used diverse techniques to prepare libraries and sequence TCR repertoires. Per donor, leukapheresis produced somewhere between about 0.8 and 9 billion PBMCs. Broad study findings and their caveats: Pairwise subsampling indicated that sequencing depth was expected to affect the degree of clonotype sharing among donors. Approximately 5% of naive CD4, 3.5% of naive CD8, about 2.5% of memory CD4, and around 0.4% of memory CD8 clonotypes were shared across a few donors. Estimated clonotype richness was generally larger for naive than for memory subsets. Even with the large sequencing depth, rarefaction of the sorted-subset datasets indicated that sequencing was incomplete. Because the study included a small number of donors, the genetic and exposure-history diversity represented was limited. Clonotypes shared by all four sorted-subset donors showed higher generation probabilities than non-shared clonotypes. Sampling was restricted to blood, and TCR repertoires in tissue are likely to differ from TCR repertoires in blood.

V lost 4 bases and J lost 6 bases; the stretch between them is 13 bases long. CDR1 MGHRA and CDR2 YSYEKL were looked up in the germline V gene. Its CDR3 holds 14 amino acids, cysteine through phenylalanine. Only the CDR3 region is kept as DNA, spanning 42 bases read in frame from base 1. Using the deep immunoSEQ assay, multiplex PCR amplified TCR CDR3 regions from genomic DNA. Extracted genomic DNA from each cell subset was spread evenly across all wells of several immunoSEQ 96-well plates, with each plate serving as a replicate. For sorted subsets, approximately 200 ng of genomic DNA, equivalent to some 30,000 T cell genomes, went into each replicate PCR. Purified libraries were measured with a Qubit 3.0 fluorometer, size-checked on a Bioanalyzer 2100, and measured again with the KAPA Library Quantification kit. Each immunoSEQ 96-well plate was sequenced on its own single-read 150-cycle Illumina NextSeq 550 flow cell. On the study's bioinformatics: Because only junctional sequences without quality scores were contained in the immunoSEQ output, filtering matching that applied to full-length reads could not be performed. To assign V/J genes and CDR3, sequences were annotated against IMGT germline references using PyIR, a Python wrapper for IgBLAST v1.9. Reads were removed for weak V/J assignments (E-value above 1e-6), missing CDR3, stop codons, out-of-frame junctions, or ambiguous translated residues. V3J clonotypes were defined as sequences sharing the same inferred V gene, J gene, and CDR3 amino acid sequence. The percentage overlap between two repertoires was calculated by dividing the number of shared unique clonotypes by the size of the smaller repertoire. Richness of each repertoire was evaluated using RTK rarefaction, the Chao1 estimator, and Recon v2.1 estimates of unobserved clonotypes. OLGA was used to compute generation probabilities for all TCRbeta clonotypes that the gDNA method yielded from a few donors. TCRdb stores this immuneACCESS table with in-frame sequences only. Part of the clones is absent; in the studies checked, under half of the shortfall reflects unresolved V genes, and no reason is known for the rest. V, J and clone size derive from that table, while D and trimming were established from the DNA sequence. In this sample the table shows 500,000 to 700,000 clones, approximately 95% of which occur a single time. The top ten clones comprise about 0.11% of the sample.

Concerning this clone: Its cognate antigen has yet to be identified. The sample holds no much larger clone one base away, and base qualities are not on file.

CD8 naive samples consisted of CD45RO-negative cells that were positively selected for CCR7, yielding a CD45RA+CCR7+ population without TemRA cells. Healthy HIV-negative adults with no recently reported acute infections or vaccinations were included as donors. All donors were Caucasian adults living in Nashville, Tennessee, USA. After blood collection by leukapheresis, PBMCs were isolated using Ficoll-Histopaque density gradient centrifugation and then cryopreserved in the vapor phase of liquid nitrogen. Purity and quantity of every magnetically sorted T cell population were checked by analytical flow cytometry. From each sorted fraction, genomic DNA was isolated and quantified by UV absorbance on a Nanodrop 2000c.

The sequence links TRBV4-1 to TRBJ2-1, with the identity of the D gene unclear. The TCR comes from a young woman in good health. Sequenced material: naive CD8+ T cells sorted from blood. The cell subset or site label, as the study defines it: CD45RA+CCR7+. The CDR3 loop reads CASSRQQSGNEQFF. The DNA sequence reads TGCGCCAGCAGCCGACAACAGTCGGGCAATGAGCAGTTCTTC.